This T cell receptor beta chain was profiled in a study of shared T cell receptors in the human thymus. Profiled with immunoSEQ multiplex PCR; TCRdb holds only in-frame clones, not every one. The sample yields just under 550,000 clones, around 78% seen once. This clone was observed once. These records were also assigned to another study, of human thymus T cells. That study adds: Resections that were taken during corrective heart surgery supplied the thymus tissue. V and J gene usage appeared biased in thymic and blood repertoires. Overlap was high between thymic repertoires from unrelated individuals, as reported in related research.

The sample was thymocytes. The sequence was collected from a boy in the first two years of life with a congenital heart defect.

The CDR3, as DNA: TGTGCCAGCAGTTCCCGTTGTATTGAAGCTTTCTTT. Its protein is CASSSRCIEAFF. This chain uses TRBV28 with TRBJ1-1; D not certain. This CDR3 contains 12 residues. Germline loops: CDR1 MDHEN, CDR2 SYDVKM. The V gene lost 4 bases and the J gene lost 7 bases, with 10 bases spanning the gap.